This TCR beta chain stems from a study of blood T cells in healthy people across ages (dated by TCRdb to between 2014 and 2017). As for the study more broadly: In model experiments, template switching captured roughly one uniquely barcoded TCR beta cDNA molecule for every two T cells. Age-related changes in TCR beta repertoire diversity were measured in the study by deep sequencing normalized with unique cDNA molecular identifiers. Donors were grouped into four age groups: young (average approximately 15 years), middle-aged (roughly 40), aged (around 66) and long-lived (about 90). Donors of different ages were randomly distributed across sequencing lanes to avoid experimental bias. The study analyzed two additional independent replicas of 1 million unique cDNA reads from the same blood draw for two donors, one aged 18 to 29 and one aged 80 or older. Overall study results and their limits: Observed TCR beta diversity correlated strongly with the percentage of naive T cells measured by flow cytometry. As age increased, observed TCR beta diversity per million T cells dropped in a roughly linear way, and a significant reduction was already evident by age roughly 40. Because profiling used bulk unsorted PBMCs, naive and antigen-experienced compartments could not be compared conclusively. Compared with the aged group, the long-lived group had more naive CD4+ T cells, fewer expanded clones and increased TCR diversity, a pattern suggesting age selection. Donor CMV infection status was unknown, potentially confounding age-related changes in expanded clonotypes. Estimates of total diversity from one million sequenced T cells were regarded as lower bounds and underestimates.

This clonotype was counted a few times. There is no known antigen for this receptor. The input lacks base qualities; no much larger clone sits a single base away. Libraries were made using 5' RACE. The sequencer was an Illumina HiSeq 2500. A second roughly 7 to 12 cycle PCR used a sample-barcoded 5' primer and a J-beta primer mix. A unique molecular identifier was introduced onto each TCR beta cDNA molecule by a template-switch 5' adaptor carrying 12 random nucleotides. At least 2.5 million CDR3-containing paired-end reads were obtained from each sample. All of the RNA was converted into first-strand cDNA using the Mint cDNA synthesis kit, with a TRBC-specific oligonucleotide serving as the primer. All cDNA was treated with uracil-DNA glycosylase and then went through a first 18-cycle PCR with the universal primers M1SS and BC2_uni_R. The original pipeline was this. Each sample was normalized by randomly selecting 1 million high-quality reads, each carrying a distinct molecular identifier. Instead of being binned into consensus sequences, reads that shared molecular identifiers were thrown out. CDR3 identification, clonotype clustering and error correction used MiTCR with a Q25 quality threshold and the strictest error-elimination algorithm. A nonparametric unseen species model with Euler transformation was used to estimate lower-bound total TCR beta diversity. TCRdb itself trimmed the public reads at Q25 with fastp, ran MiXCR and retained productive beta chains. Here each entry gathers all rows of one CDR3 protein and keeps the most common genes and DNA. TCRdb's processing, not the authors', yielded these V and J calls. The sample contains about 1.6 million distinct CDR3 sequences, roughly 32% of them found a single time. Jointly, the top ten make up 11% of the sample.

Donors were 30 to 45 systemically healthy Caucasian individuals from Russia aged roughly 6 to 90 years. Each donor gave 8.5 to 10 milliliters of peripheral blood, collected into EDTA-treated Vacutainer tubes. Ficoll-Paque density-gradient centrifugation was used to isolate PBMCs, with at least 7 million obtained per sample. Total RNA, at least 6 micrograms per sample, was extracted from PBMCs with Trizol reagent. For every donor, flow cytometry on a PBMC aliquot measured the percentage of naive CD45RAhigh/CD27high T cells. Trimming costs V 0 bases and J 5 bases, and their ends lie 18 bases apart. The CDR3 spans 17 residues, from the cysteine through the phenylalanine. The CDR3 DNA has 51 bases and is translated from base 1. From the germline V gene, CDR1 is SGHRS and CDR2 is YFSETQ.

The chain uses TRBV5-1 and TRBJ2-1; the D gene is not confidently resolved. The source material was blood. The TCR comes from a woman aged 25 to 39 in good health. The CDR3 is CASSLDRPISTHNEQFF. The nucleotides read TGCGCCAGCAGCTTGGACCGTCCAATCAGCACCCACAATGAGCAGTTCTTC. With all but the CDR3 taken from the reference TRBV5-1 and TRBJ2-1 genes, the full variable domain is: KAGVTQTPRYLIKTRGQQVTLSCSPISGHRSVSWYQQTPGQGLQFLFEYFSETQRNKGNFPGRFSGRQFSNSRSEMNVSTLELGDSALYLCASSLDRPISTHNEQFFGPGTRLTVL.